One T cell receptor beta chain is described in this entry. This receptor's antigen is unknown. No base quality information exists; no much larger clone differs at one position. Library method: the immunoSEQ multiplex PCR assay. The source is immuneACCESS, and TCRdb retained only in-frame sequences with V and J called. Part of the clones is not carried over; for the studies checked, unresolved V genes explain less than half of this, and the remainder is unexplained. The table for this sample lists roughly 120,000 clones; roughly nine tenths of them were counted only once. The ten largest clones take up around 1.1% of the sample. Clipping removes 5 bases from V and 5 bases from J, with 10 as the unmatched junction base count. Taken from the germline V gene, the CDR1 and CDR2 loops are MNHEY and SVGAGI. The CDR3, cysteine through phenylalanine, is 15 amino acids long. CDR3 DNA only is kept here, 45 bases in frame from base 1.

These data belong to a study of control samples from healthy donors and cancer patients (dated by TCRdb to 2020 to 2022). The sequence joins TRBV6-5 to TRBJ2-5, and 8 junctional nucleotides match TRBD2. Source material: PBMCs. The sequence came from a woman aged 45-59 years with colorectal cancer. The CDR3 has the sequence CASSPFALAGETQYF. Read as DNA, the sequence is TGTGCCAGCAGTCCTTTCGCGCTAGCGGGCGAGACCCAGTACTTC.